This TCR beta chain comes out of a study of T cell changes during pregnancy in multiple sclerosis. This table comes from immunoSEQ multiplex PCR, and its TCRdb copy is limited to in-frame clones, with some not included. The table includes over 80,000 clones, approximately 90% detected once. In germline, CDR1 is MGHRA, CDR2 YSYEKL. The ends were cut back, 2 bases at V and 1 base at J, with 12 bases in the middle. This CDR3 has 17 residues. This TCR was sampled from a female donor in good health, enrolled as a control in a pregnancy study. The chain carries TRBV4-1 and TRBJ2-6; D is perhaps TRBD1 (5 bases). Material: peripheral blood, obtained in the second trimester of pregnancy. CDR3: CASSQSQGRSGANVLTF. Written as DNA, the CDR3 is TGCGCCAGCAGCCAAAGCCAGGGTCGATCTGGGGCCAACGTCCTGACTTTC.